This T cell receptor (beta chain) was identified during a study of cytotoxic CD8 clonotypes in ibrutinib-treated CLL. Whole-study results and caveats: Clonality showed a rise at ibrutinib response that reversed toward baseline at progression. In comparison with age-matched healthy donors, baseline clonality was higher and tracked circulating CD8+ T-cell counts.

About 1.9 micrograms of genomic DNA (from cryopreserved PBMCs) were used for TCR beta libraries. Points on this clone: What it binds is unknown.

Method: immunoSEQ multiplex PCR; TCRdb's copy keeps in-frame clones and lacks some. The table shows 150,000 to 200,000 clones, with over 75% occurring only once. This sample comprised PBMCs, obtained at disease progression, from a patient treated with ibrutinib. This receptor was identified in a human donor with chronic lymphocytic leukemia.

The CDR3 loop is CASSLGDRGSGNIQYF. In DNA, the CDR3 is TGTGCCAGCAGCCTTGGGGACAGGGGTTCTGGTAACATTCAGTACTTC. The chain combines TRBV4-2 with TRBJ2-4; 10 bases are shared with TRBD1. The CDR3 loop spans 16 amino acids. Trimming took 4 bases from V and 7 from J; bases not matched to a gene: 10. Germline lookup yields CDR1 LGHNA and CDR2 YNFKEQ.